This TCR beta chain derives from a study of shared clonotypes between healthy human individuals. General study findings and limits: Richness estimates generally favored naive over memory subsets. Measured sharing among donors was expected to vary with sequencing depth. Several donors showed sharing of about 5.5% of naive CD4 clonotypes.

Notes on this clone: The antigen remains unidentified. Other nucleotide sequences from this sample produce the same CDR3.

Produced via immunoSEQ multiplex PCR; TCRdb's table is partial and in-frame only. Of around 2.5 million clones listed, over 85% are singletons. V gave up 5 bases and J gave up 4 bases; unmatched junction bases: 6. The CDR3 covers 15 residues. Germline V gene sequence: CDR1 LNHDA, CDR2 SQIVND (reference sequence). Sequenced input: naive CD4+ T cells from PBMCs. As to subset: CD45RA+ positively selected. The clonotype comes from a man aged 18 to 30 in good health. Some clones in this sample may be carry-over from other donors' samples. The rearrangement joins TRBV19 to TRBJ1-3; 9 nucleotides agree with TRBD1. The CDR3 DNA reads as TGTGCCAGTAGTCGAGACAGGGGGTCGGGAAACACCATATATTTT. It specifies CASSRDRGSGNTIYF.